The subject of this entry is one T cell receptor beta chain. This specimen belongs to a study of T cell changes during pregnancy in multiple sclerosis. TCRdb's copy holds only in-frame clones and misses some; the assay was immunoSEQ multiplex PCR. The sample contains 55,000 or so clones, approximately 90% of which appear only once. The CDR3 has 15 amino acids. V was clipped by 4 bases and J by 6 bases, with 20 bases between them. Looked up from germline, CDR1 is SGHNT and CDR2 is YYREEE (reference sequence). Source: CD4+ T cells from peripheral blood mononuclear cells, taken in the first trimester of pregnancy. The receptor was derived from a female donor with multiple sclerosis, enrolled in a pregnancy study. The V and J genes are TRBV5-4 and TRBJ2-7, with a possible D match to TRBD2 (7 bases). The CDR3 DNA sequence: TGTGCCAGCAGCCGCTCGGGGGGCAGGTCGGGCGAGCAGTACTTC. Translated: CASSRSGGRSGEQYF. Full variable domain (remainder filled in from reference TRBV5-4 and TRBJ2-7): ETGVTQSPTHLIKTRGQQVTLRCSSQSGHNTVSWYQQALGQGPQFIFQYYREEENGRGNFPPRFSGLQFPNYSSELNVNALELDDSALYLCASSRSGGRSGEQYFGPGTRLTVT.